This paragraph covers one T cell receptor (beta chain) sequence. Sequencing used immunoSEQ multiplex PCR; TCRdb keeps in-frame clones, though not all of them. The sample lists around 42,000 clones, about 86% occurring once. There are 15 residues in the CDR3. Germline CDR1 is LNHDA and CDR2 is SQIVND (reference sequence). J lost 6 bases, V lost 9 bases, and 9 bases had no gene match. These data originate in a study of blood T cell repertoires in COVID-19. Source material: peripheral blood. The receptor was isolated from a woman aged 55 to 70 with acute or convalescent COVID-19. The V gene is TRBV19, the J gene TRBJ2-1; 12 bases fit TRBD2. The CDR3: CASGRTSGAFNEQFF. DNA for the CDR3: TGTGCCAGCGGGAGGACTAGCGGGGCCTTCAATGAGCAGTTCTTC.